This T cell receptor (beta chain) derives from a study of Graves' ophthalmopathy and Graves' hyperthyroidism. Study-level information: Peripheral blood samples were taken at initial diagnosis, before any treatment.

In its sample, this clonotype was seen many times. Exclusion criteria comprised other autoimmune diseases, uncontrolled infections, pregnancy or lactation in patients. Orbital computed tomography and thyroid ultrasound, along with TRAb, serum thyroxine and clinical symptoms, underpinned diagnosis. Sampling around 10 ml of fresh peripheral blood provided the PBMCs. Using RNA transcripts, the TCR beta CDR3 regions were amplified. HTBI primers primed a first-round RT-PCR, and a second-round multiplex PCR followed. Via MiXCR, TCRdb re-called the multiplex PCR reads, giving one row per CDR3 protein. The sample gives hundreds of thousands of distinct CDR3 sequences, about an eighth of which show up once; 9.8% is in the top ten. The origin of this receptor is a woman in her 30s with Graves' ophthalmopathy. Sample: blood.

The chain's CDR3 is CASSLRGQTGINSPLHF. DNA of the CDR3: TGTGCCAGCAGCTTAAGAGGCCAGACAGGGATCAATTCACCCCTCCACTTT. The rearrangement links TRBV11-2 to TRBJ1-6; 7 nucleotides align to TRBD1. This CDR3 region has 17 residues. Germline lookup yields CDR1 SGHAT and CDR2 FQNNGV. V gave up 2 bases and J gave up 7 bases; unmatched junction bases: 11.